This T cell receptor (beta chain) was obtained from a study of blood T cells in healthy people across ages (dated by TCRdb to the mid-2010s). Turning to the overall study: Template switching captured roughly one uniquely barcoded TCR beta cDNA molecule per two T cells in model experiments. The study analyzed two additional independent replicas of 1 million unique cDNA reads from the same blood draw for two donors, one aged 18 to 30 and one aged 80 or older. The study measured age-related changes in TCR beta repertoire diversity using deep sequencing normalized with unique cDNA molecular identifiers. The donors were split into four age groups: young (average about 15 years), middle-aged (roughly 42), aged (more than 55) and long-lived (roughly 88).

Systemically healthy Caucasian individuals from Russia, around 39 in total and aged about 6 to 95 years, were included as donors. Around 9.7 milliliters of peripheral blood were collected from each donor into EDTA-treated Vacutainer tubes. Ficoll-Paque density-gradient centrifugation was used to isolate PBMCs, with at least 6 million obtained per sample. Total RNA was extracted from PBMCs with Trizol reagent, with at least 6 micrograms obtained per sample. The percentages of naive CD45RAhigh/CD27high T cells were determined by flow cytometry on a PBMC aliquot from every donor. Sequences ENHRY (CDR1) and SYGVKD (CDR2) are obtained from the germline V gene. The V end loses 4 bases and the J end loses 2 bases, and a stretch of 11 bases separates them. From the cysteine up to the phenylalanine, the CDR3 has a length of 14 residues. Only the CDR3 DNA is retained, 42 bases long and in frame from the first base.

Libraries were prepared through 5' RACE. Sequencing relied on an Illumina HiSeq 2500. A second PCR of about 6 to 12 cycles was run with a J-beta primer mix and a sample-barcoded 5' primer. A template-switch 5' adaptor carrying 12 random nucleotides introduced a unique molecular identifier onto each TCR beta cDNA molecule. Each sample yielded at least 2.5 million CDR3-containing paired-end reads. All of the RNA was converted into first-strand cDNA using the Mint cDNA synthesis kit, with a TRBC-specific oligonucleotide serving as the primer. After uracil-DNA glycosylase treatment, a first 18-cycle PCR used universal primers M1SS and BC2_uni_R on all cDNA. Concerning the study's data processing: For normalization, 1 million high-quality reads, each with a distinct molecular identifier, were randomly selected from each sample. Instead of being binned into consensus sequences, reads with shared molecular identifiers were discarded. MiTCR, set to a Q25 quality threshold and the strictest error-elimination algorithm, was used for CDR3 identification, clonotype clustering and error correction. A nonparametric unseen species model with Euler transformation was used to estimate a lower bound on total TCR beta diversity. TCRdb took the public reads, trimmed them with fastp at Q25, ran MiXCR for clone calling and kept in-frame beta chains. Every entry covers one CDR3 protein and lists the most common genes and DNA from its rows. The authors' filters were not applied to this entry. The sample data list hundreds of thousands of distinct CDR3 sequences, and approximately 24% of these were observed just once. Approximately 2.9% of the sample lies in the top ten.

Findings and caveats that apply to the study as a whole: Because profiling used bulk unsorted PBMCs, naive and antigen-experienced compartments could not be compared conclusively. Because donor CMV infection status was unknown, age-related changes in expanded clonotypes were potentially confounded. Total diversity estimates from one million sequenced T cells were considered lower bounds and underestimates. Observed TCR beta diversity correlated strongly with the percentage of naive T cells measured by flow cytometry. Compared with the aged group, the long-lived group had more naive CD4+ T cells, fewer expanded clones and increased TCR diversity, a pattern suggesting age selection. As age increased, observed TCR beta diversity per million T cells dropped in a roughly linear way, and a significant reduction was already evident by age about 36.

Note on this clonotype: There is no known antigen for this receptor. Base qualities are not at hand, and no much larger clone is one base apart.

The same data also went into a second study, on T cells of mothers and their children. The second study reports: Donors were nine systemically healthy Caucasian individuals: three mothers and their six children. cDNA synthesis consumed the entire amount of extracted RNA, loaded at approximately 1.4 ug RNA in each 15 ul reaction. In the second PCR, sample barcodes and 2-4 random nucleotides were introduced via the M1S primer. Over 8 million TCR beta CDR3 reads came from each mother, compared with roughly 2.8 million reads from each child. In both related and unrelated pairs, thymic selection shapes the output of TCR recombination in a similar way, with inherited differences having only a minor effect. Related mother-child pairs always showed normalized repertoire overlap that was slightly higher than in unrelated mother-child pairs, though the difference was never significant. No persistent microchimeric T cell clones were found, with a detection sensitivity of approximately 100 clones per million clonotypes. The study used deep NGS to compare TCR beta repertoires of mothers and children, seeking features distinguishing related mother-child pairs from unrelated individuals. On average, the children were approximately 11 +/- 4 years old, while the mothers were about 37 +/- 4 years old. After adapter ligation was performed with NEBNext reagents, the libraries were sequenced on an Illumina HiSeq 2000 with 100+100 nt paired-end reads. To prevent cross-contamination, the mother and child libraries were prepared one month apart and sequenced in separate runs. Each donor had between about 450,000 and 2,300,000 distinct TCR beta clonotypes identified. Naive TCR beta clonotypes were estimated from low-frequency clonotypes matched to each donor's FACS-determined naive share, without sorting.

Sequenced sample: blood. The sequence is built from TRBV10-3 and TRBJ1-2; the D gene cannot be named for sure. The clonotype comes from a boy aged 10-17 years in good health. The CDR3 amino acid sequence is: CAISAGQANYGYTF. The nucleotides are TGTGCCATCAGTGCTGGGCAGGCAAACTATGGCTACACCTTC.